These T cell receptor beta chains were read from a single sample in a study of neurological immune-mediated disorders. TCRdb reprocessed the 5' RACE reads with MiXCR, giving one entry per CDR3 protein. The top ten clones hold about 4% of a sample with tens of thousands of distinct CDR3 sequences, nearly 3.5% of them seen once. The sequencing input was PBMCs. The receptors were gathered from a man aged 35-49 years with multiple sclerosis. Both conserved end residues are part of each CDR3. Each record gives: clone size, J gene, V gene, D gene, CDR3 protein, CDR3 DNA. The D gene is left open where the match is weak. Size is stated for part of the rows, as once, few or many counts, or as a class when the clone is expanded.

size: few
J: TRBJ2-7
V: TRBV28
D: -
CDR3: CASSDPGKATDEQYF
DNA: TGTGCCAGCAGTGACCCCGGGAAGGCTACGGACGAGCAGTACTTC

size: few
J: TRBJ1-5
V: TRBV27
D: TRBD1
CDR3: CASSTRQGANKTQNF
DNA: TGTGCCAGCAGTACCCGACAGGGGGCGAATAAGACCCAGAATTTT

size: many
J: TRBJ2-1
V: TRBV27
D: -
CDR3: CASLDSSYNEQFF
DNA: TGTGCCAGCTTGGACAGCTCCTACAATGAGCAGTTCTTC

size: few
J: TRBJ1-1
V: TRBV3-1
D: -
CDR3: CDSSKDTPAAFF
DNA: TGTGACAGCAGCAAAGATACGCCAGCAGCTTTCTTT

size: many
J: TRBJ1-2
V: TRBV9
D: TRBD1
CDR3: CASSGDRVWDYGYTF
DNA: TGTGCCAGCAGCGGGGACAGGGTGTGGGACTATGGCTACACCTTC

size: many
J: TRBJ1-4
V: TRBV7-9
D: -
CDR3: CASSPWTAGSEKLFF
DNA: TGTGCCAGCAGCCCGTGGACTGCGGGAAGTGAAAAACTGTTTTTT

size: many
J: TRBJ1-3
V: TRBV7-8
D: -
CDR3: CASSLEEAGGPGNTIYF
DNA: TGTGCCAGCAGCTTAGAGGAAGCTGGGGGGCCTGGAAACACCATATATTTT

size: many
J: TRBJ2-3
V: TRBV7-9
D: -
CDR3: CASSFGGNTQYF
DNA: TGTGCCAGCAGCTTCGGAGGGAATACGCAGTATTTT

size: many
J: TRBJ2-7
V: TRBV10-3
D: -
CDR3: CAISDYTAREQYF
DNA: TGTGCCATCAGTGATTACACCGCTCGGGAGCAGTACTTC

size: many
J: TRBJ2-7
V: TRBV7-2
D: TRBD2
CDR3: CASSSIGGAGEQYF
DNA: TGTGCCAGCAGCTCTATCGGGGGGGCAGGCGAGCAGTACTTC

size: many
J: TRBJ2-7
V: TRBV27
D: -
CDR3: CASSPLRARNEQYF
DNA: TGTGCCAGCAGTCCCCTCCGGGCCCGGAACGAGCAGTACTTC

size: many
J: TRBJ1-6
V: TRBV4-2
D: -
CDR3: CASSQDRVRPLHF
DNA: TGTGCCAGCAGCCAAGATAGGGTCCGTCCCCTCCACTTT

size: many
J: TRBJ1-6
V: TRBV5-1
D: -
CDR3: CASSFFRPYNSPLHF
DNA: TGCGCCAGCAGCTTCTTCCGACCCTATAATTCACCCCTCCACTTT

size: many
J: TRBJ2-1
V: TRBV11-1
D: TRBD2
CDR3: CASSLSLAGGRNEQFF
DNA: TGTGCCAGCAGCTTATCCTTAGCGGGAGGGCGAAATGAGCAGTTCTTC

size: many
J: TRBJ1-5
V: TRBV12-3/TRBV12-4
D: -
CDR3: CASSLGSNQPQHF
DNA: TGTGCCAGCAGTTTAGGTAGCAATCAGCCCCAGCATTTT

size: many
J: TRBJ2-5
V: TRBV5-6
D: -
CDR3: CASSLGTSQETQYF
DNA: TGTGCCAGCAGCTTGGGCACCAGCCAAGAGACCCAGTACTTC

size: many
J: TRBJ1-1
V: TRBV5-5
D: TRBD1
CDR3: CASSLWDRGYSKATEAFF
DNA: TGTGCCAGCAGCTTATGGGACAGGGGCTACAGTAAGGCCACTGAAGCTTTCTTT

size: many
J: TRBJ1-5
V: TRBV5-1
D: -
CDR3: CASSLHGEGQPQHF
DNA: TGCGCCAGCAGCCTACATGGGGAAGGTCAGCCCCAGCATTTT

size: many
J: TRBJ1-1
V: TRBV20-1
D: -
CDR3: CSASPGLANTEAFF
DNA: TGCAGTGCTAGTCCAGGTCTGGCGAACACTGAAGCTTTCTTT

size: many
J: TRBJ1-5
V: TRBV7-8
D: TRBD1
CDR3: CASSLVTGQGNQPQHF
DNA: TGTGCCAGCAGCTTAGTTACCGGACAGGGAAATCAGCCCCAGCATTTT

size: many
J: TRBJ1-4
V: TRBV5-1
D: -
CDR3: CASSLDEQGRGEKLFF
DNA: TGCGCCAGCAGCTTGGATGAGCAGGGGAGGGGTGAAAAACTGTTTTTT

size: many
J: TRBJ2-3
V: TRBV6-5
D: TRBD1
CDR3: CASSRSTQGATQYF
DNA: TGTGCCAGCAGCCGATCGACTCAGGGGGCTACGCAGTATTTT

size: many
J: TRBJ2-3
V: TRBV5-1
D: -
CDR3: CASSEQGRDTDTQYF
DNA: TGCGCCAGCAGTGAGCAGGGGAGGGACACAGATACGCAGTATTTT

size: many
J: TRBJ2-3
V: TRBV6-2/TRBV6-3
D: TRBD2
CDR3: CASSYSTSGGNTDTQYF
DNA: TGTGCCAGCAGTTACTCGACAAGCGGGGGGAACACAGATACGCAGTATTTT

size: many
J: TRBJ2-7
V: TRBV30
D: TRBD1
CDR3: CAWGGSRTGPYEQYF
DNA: TGTGCCTGGGGGGGTTCTCGGACAGGGCCCTACGAGCAGTACTTC

size: many
J: TRBJ2-6
V: TRBV7-9
D: -
CDR3: CASSLVSRANVLTF
DNA: TGTGCCAGCAGCTTAGTTTCGAGGGCCAACGTCCTGACTTTC

size: many
J: TRBJ2-3
V: TRBV12-3/TRBV12-4
D: -
CDR3: CASSLGGLGGDTQYF
DNA: TGTGCCAGCAGTTTGGGGGGATTAGGAGGAGATACGCAGTATTTT

size: many
J: TRBJ2-3
V: TRBV5-1
D: TRBD2
CDR3: CASSFSGGALDTQYF
DNA: TGCGCCAGCAGCTTTAGCGGGGGGGCCTTAGATACGCAGTATTTT

size: many
J: TRBJ1-1
V: TRBV6-1
D: TRBD1
CDR3: CASKARDRRDTEAFF
DNA: TGTGCCAGCAAGGCCCGGGACAGGAGGGACACTGAAGCTTTCTTT

size: few
J: TRBJ1-1
V: TRBV7-8
D: TRBD1
CDR3: CASSLDHDRGTEAFF
DNA: TGTGCCAGCAGCTTAGACCATGACAGGGGGACTGAAGCTTTCTTT

size: many
J: TRBJ1-2
V: TRBV6-1
D: -
CDR3: CASSGSGGLGYTF
DNA: TGTGCCAGCAGTGGATCAGGAGGGCTTGGCTACACCTTC

size: many
J: TRBJ1-4
V: TRBV20-1
D: -
CDR3: CSARQPGQGEKLFF
DNA: TGCAGTGCTAGACAACCAGGGCAGGGTGAAAAACTGTTTTTT

size: many
J: TRBJ2-7
V: TRBV20-1
D: TRBD1
CDR3: CSARSPGGVYRSYEQYF
DNA: TGCAGTGCTAGATCCCCAGGGGGCGTTTACCGCTCCTACGAGCAGTACTTC

size: many
J: TRBJ1-1
V: TRBV20-1
D: TRBD1
CDR3: CSADRGRRDMNTEAFF
DNA: TGCAGTGCGGACAGGGGGCGCAGGGACATGAACACTGAAGCTTTCTTT

size: many
J: TRBJ1-6
V: TRBV15
D: -
CDR3: CATSRDSTVAFSPLHF
DNA: TGTGCCACCAGCAGAGATTCGACAGTGGCTTTTTCACCCCTCCACTTT

size: -
J: TRBJ1-5
V: TRBV12-3/TRBV12-4
D: TRBD1
CDR3: CASSFGTGGQPQHF
DNA: TGTGCCAGCAGTTTCGGGACAGGGGGTCAGCCCCAGCATTTT

size: many
J: TRBJ2-5
V: TRBV12-3/TRBV12-4
D: -
CDR3: CASSSRIGLQETQYF
DNA: TGTGCCAGCAGTTCCCGAATAGGGTTGCAAGAGACCCAGTACTTC

size: many
J: TRBJ2-3
V: TRBV7-8
D: -
CDR3: CANTSGRTQYF
DNA: TGTGCCAACACCTCAGGTCGTACGCAGTATTTT

size: many
J: TRBJ2-7
V: TRBV5-1
D: -
CDR3: CASRGPTYEQYF
DNA: TGCGCCAGCAGGGGTCCGACCTACGAGCAGTACTTC

size: many
J: TRBJ2-5
V: TRBV12-3/TRBV12-4
D: -
CDR3: CASSLAPIETQYF
DNA: TGTGCCAGCAGTTTAGCGCCAATAGAGACCCAGTACTTC

size: many
J: TRBJ2-2
V: TRBV5-6
D: -
CDR3: CASSWATNTGELFF
DNA: TGTGCCAGCAGCTGGGCCACGAACACCGGGGAGCTGTTTTTT

size: many
J: TRBJ1-1
V: TRBV7-2
D: -
CDR3: CASSFPGTQGAFF
DNA: TGTGCCAGCAGCTTTCCTGGGACACAAGGAGCTTTCTTT

size: many
J: TRBJ1-1
V: TRBV12-3/TRBV12-4
D: -
CDR3: CASISRGNTEAFF
DNA: TGTGCCAGCATTAGTAGGGGGAACACTGAAGCTTTCTTT

size: many
J: TRBJ2-7
V: TRBV10-2
D: -
CDR3: CASSGGGDIPGHYEQYF
DNA: TGCGCCAGCAGTGGTGGGGGTGACATTCCAGGGCACTACGAGCAGTACTTC

size: many
J: TRBJ2-5
V: TRBV5-1
D: -
CDR3: CASSLGPGEGASWETQYF
DNA: TGCGCCAGCAGCTTGGGCCCGGGGGAAGGGGCTTCGTGGGAGACCCAGTACTTC